This TCR beta chain was identified in a study of vaccination and CD4 T cells after COVID-19. Documented treatment: approximately nine-day PBMC culture with coronavirus spike peptide pools or control peptides (ViraFEST assay). CDR3 length equals 13 residues. The germline V gene encodes CDR1 SNHLY and CDR2 FYNNEI. The V segment lost 7 bases and the J segment 4 bases; nucleotides outside the gene matches: 6. This clonotype was counted a few times. The antigen is undetermined. Sequence data for DNA of cultured CD4+ T cells were generated by the Oncomine TCR Beta short-read assay. From the PCR reads, TCRdb called clonotypes with MiXCR, one entry per CDR3 protein. The sample records about 16,000 distinct CDR3 sequences, roughly 57% being singletons.

The clonotype comes from a human donor who had recovered from COVID-19. The source material was CD4+ T cells from blood, cultured in vitro. The J gene is TRBJ1-2, the V gene TRBV2, with 7 bases lining up with TRBD1. The CDR3 bases are TGTGCCAGCACCGCTGGACAGGTCTATGGCTACACCTTC. Translating gives CASTAGQVYGYTF.